This T cell receptor beta chain was observed in a study of beta chain features in type 1 diabetes. Study-wide background: Examined across all samples were some 110,000,000 sorted cells. Findings and limits, study-wide: Patients with type 1 diabetes showed fewer VDJ junction insertions and more deletions. Naive, central memory and Treg TCRB repertoires appeared more alike in patients than in healthy donors.

A remark on this clone: What it binds is unknown.

CD45RO/CCR7/CD25/CD127/CD95/CD27 sorting isolated CD4+ naive, central memory, regulatory and stem cell-like memory cells. After removal of 1 base from V and 2 bases from J, the junction contained 6 bases not matched to a gene. The CDR3 extends over 16 amino acids. Germline V gene sequence: CDR1 SGHTA, CDR2 FQGNSA. Every isolated RNA sample was fully reverse transcribed, so sequencing captured expressed TCRB transcripts. The assay was immunoSEQ multiplex PCR, and TCRdb's table has in-frame clones only and misses some. The sample holds under 500,000 clones; approximately 31% are singletons and the top ten take 0.06% to 0.07%.

This chain connects TRBV7-2 to TRBJ2-3; 7 bases map to TRBD2. The material sequenced was naive CD4+ T cells from blood. This TCR derives from a man between 18 and 29 years old in good health. The CDR3 is CASSLGGGDNTDTQYF. DNA for the CDR3: TGTGCCAGCAGCTTAGGGGGAGGGGATAACACAGATACGCAGTATTTT. Full variable domain (remainder filled in from reference TRBV7-2 and TRBJ2-3): GAGVSQSPSNKVTEKGKDVELRCDPISGHTALYWYRQSLGQGLEFLIYFQGNSAPDKSGLPSDRFSAERTGGSVSTLTIQRTQQEDSAVYLCASSLGGGDNTDTQYFGPGTRLTVL.